These T cell receptor beta chains were read from a single sample in a study of cytomegalovirus exposure and HLA in healthy donors. This table comes from immunoSEQ multiplex PCR, and its TCRdb copy is limited to in-frame clones, with some not included. The sample lists some 160,000 clones, around 77% seen once, with 1.6% in the top ten. The material sequenced was PBMCs. These receptors were collected from a woman aged 25-40 years in good health and CMV-seronegative. CDR3s include the opening cysteine and the closing phenylalanine or tryptophan. A D gene is named only where the DNA matches it firmly. The listing skips clone size in some rows; elsewhere it reads once, few, many or a size class.

NA,TRBV6-6,TRBJ1-2,TRBD1,TGTGCCGTCGGGACAGGGGGGAATAAAAATGGCTACACCTTC,CAVGTGGNKNGYTF
once,TRBV7-3,TRBJ2-1,TRBD2,TGTGCCAGCAGCTTAACTCAAGCACTAGCGAATGAGCAGTTCTTC,CASSLTQALANEQFF
NA,TRBV6-1,TRBJ1-2,NA,TGTGCCAGCAGTGAAGTTGTAGGGGCCGCTGGCTACACCTTC,CASSEVVGAAGYTF
NA,TRBV27,TRBJ1-3,TRBD1,TGTGCCAGCAGCCAGACAGGGGCTGGAAACACCATATATTTT,CASSQTGAGNTIYF
NA,TRBV7-8,TRBJ2-7,TRBD2,TGTGCCAGCTGCATGACCAGCGGGAGTAGGTACGAGCAGTACTTC,CASCMTSGSRYEQYF
few,TRBV29-1,TRBJ1-2,TRBD1,TGCAGCGTTGAAGATTGGAGGACAGGATTCTATGGCTACACCTTC,CSVEDWRTGFYGYTF
NA,TRBV6-5,TRBJ1-2,NA,TGTGCCAGCAGGGTATCGGGTGGAAACTATGGCTACACCTTC,CASRVSGGNYGYTF
NA,TRBV27,TRBJ1-2,NA,TGTGCCAGCAGTACCGGGGGGGGGCCTGGCTACCCCTTC,CASSTGGGPGYPF
NA,TRBV6-5,TRBJ2-3,NA,TGTGCCAGCAGTTACCGACAGAATAGCTTTACAGATACGCAGTATTTT,CASSYRQNSFTDTQYF
NA,TRBV5-6,TRBJ1-4,TRBD1,TGTGCCAGCAGCTTATCCGGGACAGGGGATGAAAAACTGTTTTTT,CASSLSGTGDEKLFF
NA,TRBV5-4,TRBJ1-1,TRBD1,TGTGCCAGCAGCATGGACAGGGACACTGAAGCTTTCTTT,CASSMDRDTEAFF
NA,TRBV29-1,TRBJ1-1,NA,TGCAGCGTTGAGTTGGGCATGGGCACTGAAGCTTTCTTT,CSVELGMGTEAFF
few,TRBV29-1,TRBJ1-3,NA,TGCAGCGCCAGGGACTCTGGAAACACCATATATTTT,CSARDSGNTIYF
once,TRBV5-6,TRBJ2-3,NA,TGTGCCAGCAGCCCTCGGGACGCGGGGCCAGATACGCAGTATTTT,CASSPRDAGPDTQYF
NA,TRBV27,TRBJ2-1,TRBD1,TGTGCCAGCACCCGACAGGGGGCTAGCAATGAGCAGTTCTTC,CASTRQGASNEQFF
NA,TRBV7-9,TRBJ2-7,TRBD2,TGTGCCAGCAGCTTAGGCGGCGGGGGGACCCACCACGAGCAGTACTTC,CASSLGGGGTHHEQYF
few,TRBV2,TRBJ1-5,NA,TGTGCCAGCAATAACAGGGCGAGCAATCAGCCCCAGCATTTT,CASNNRASNQPQHF
NA,TRBV27,TRBJ2-2,TRBD1,TGTGCCAGCAGTTTCGGACAGGGGGCGCGGAGTAGCACCGGGGAGCTGTTTTTT,CASSFGQGARSSTGELFF
NA,TRBV5-5,TRBJ2-7,TRBD1,TGTGCCAGCAGCTTGTCCGGGACAGAAATCTACGAGCAGTACTTC,CASSLSGTEIYEQYF
NA,TRBV5-3,TRBJ2-3,TRBD2,TGTGCCAGAAGCTTGTTGGGTCGCGGGAGGGCGCAAAGCACAGATACGCAGTATTTT,CARSLLGRGRAQSTDTQYF
NA,TRBV28,TRBJ2-2,NA,TGTGCCAGCAGTTTATCTTACACCGGGGAGCTGTTTTTT,CASSLSYTGELFF
once,TRBV28,TRBJ2-7,TRBD2,TGTGCCAGCAGTTTAGTAGGGCGGGAGTCGAGTGGGCAGTACTTC,CASSLVGRESSGQYF
NA,TRBV14,TRBJ1-2,TRBD1,TGTGCCAGCAGCACGACAGGGCGGCAGAGCACCTTC,CASSTTGRQSTF
NA,TRBV29-1,TRBJ1-2,TRBD1,TGCAGCGTTGGGGACAGAAACTATGGCTACCCCTTC,CSVGDRNYGYPF
NA,TRBV7-2,TRBJ2-1,NA,TGTGCCAGCAGCCGGAGTGAGGGAAATGAGCAGTTCTTC,CASSRSEGNEQFF
NA,TRBV18,TRBJ1-2,TRBD1,TGTGCCAGCTCTACGACAGGGAACTATGGCTACACCTTC,CASSTTGNYGYTF
NA,TRBV7-2,TRBJ2-2,NA,TGTGCCAGCAGCTCCCTTTTGGGAGGGAACACCGGGGAGCTGTTTTTT,CASSSLLGGNTGELFF
NA,TRBV7-3,TRBJ2-3,NA,TGTGCCAGCAGCTTAGTTGGGGCAGGCTATGAAGATACGCAGTATTTT,CASSLVGAGYEDTQYF
NA,TRBV6-8,TRBJ2-1,TRBD2,TGTGCCAGCAGCTCCGCGACTAGCGGGGGGCCTTGGATCAATGAGCAGTTCTTC,CASSSATSGGPWINEQFF
NA,TRBV5-4,TRBJ2-3,NA,TGTGCCAGCAGCGCGGACAGAACCACAGATACGCAGTATTTT,CASSADRTTDTQYF
NA,TRBV9,TRBJ2-7,NA,TGTGCCAGCAGCGCCAAGGACAGCGAACACCCCTACGAGCAGTACTTC,CASSAKDSEHPYEQYF
NA,TRBV9,TRBJ2-7,NA,TGTGCCAGCAGCGTAGCAGGGATTGGGGCCTACGAGCAGTACTTC,CASSVAGIGAYEQYF
NA,TRBV25-1,TRBJ1-2,TRBD1,TGTGCCAGCAGTGAACCAGGGGGGCTAGGCCCAGAGGGCTATGGCTACACCTTC,CASSEPGGLGPEGYGYTF
NA,TRBV9,TRBJ2-1,TRBD2,TGTGCCAGCCAGGGACTAGCGTCGCATGAGCAGTTCTTC,CASQGLASHEQFF
NA,TRBV30,TRBJ1-4,NA,TGTGCCTGGAGCCTCGGTCGGAGGCTGTTTTTT,CAWSLGRRLFF
NA,TRBV7-9,TRBJ1-2,NA,TGTGCCAGCAGCTTAGCGCATGGGCTTACGAATGGCTACACCTTC,CASSLAHGLTNGYTF
NA,TRBV4-1,TRBJ2-3,NA,TGCGCCAGCAGCCAAGATCGCAGGACAGATACGCAGTATTTT,CASSQDRRTDTQYF
NA,TRBV9,TRBJ2-5,TRBD2,TGTGCCAGCAGCGTCATCGGGGGGGAAGGGACCCAGTACTTC,CASSVIGGEGTQYF
NA,TRBV4-1,TRBJ2-7,TRBD2,TGCGCCAGCAGCTCCCTAGCGGCCCCCTACGAGCAGTACTTC,CASSSLAAPYEQYF
NA,TRBV7-9,TRBJ2-3,NA,TGTGCCAGCAGCTTAGTTTGGGGCCTGGCAGATACGCAGTATTTT,CASSLVWGLADTQYF
NA,TRBV7-7,TRBJ1-4,NA,TGTGCCAGCAGCTCACAGCGGAACTATAATGAAAAACTGTTTTTT,CASSSQRNYNEKLFF
NA,TRBV7-9,TRBJ2-7,NA,TGTGCCAGCAGCTCTTCGGGTTCGCACAGGCTCATCTACGAGCAGTACTTC,CASSSSGSHRLIYEQYF
NA,TRBV9,TRBJ2-1,TRBD2,TGTGCCAGCAGCACACTAGCGGGGGACCACAATGAGCAGTTCTTC,CASSTLAGDHNEQFF
NA,TRBV5-1,TRBJ2-7,NA,TGCGCCAGCAGCTCAACCGCGCCCTCCGAGCAGTACTTC,CASSSTAPSEQYF
NA,TRBV5-1,TRBJ1-4,NA,TGCGCCAGCAGCTTGGTTCGACTGGGTAATGAAAAACTGTTTTTT,CASSLVRLGNEKLFF
NA,TRBV6-5,TRBJ1-3,NA,TGTGCCAGCAGTCTGGGAGATGTCTCTGGAAACACCATATATTTT,CASSLGDVSGNTIYF
few,TRBV27,TRBJ2-7,TRBD2,TGTGCCAGCAGTTTAGGGCTAGCGGGCTCCTACGAGCAGTACTTC,CASSLGLAGSYEQYF
NA,TRBV11-3,TRBJ1-3,NA,TGTGCCAGCAGCTCGAGGGGGGGGCGAGTTGGAAACACCATATATTTT,CASSSRGGRVGNTIYF
NA,TRBV19,TRBJ1-1,NA,TGTGCCAGTAGTATAGTGGGGGGATCTGAAGCTTTCTTT,CASSIVGGSEAFF
NA,TRBV7-8,TRBJ2-7,NA,TGTGCCAGCAGCTCAGCGGCAGGTCTCTACGAGCAGTACTTC,CASSSAAGLYEQYF
NA,TRBV9,TRBJ1-2,NA,TGTGCCAGCAGCGTAGAGGGGAGGGTTTATGGCTACACCTTC,CASSVEGRVYGYTF
NA,TRBV19,TRBJ2-7,TRBD1,TGTGCCACCCGGGACAGGGGCTCCTACGAGCAGTACTTC,CATRDRGSYEQYF
NA,TRBV25-1,TRBJ2-1,NA,TGTGCCAGCAGTGAGGGGGGCGGGGGCGCGTATAATGAGCAGTTCTTC,CASSEGGGGAYNEQFF
NA,TRBV7-9,TRBJ1-2,TRBD1,TGTGCCAGCAGCTTCGGACAGGTTAACTATGGCTACACCTTC,CASSFGQVNYGYTF
NA,TRBV19,TRBJ1-1,TRBD1,TGTGCCAGTAGTATAGGGGACAGGGGGAACACTGAAGCTTTCTTT,CASSIGDRGNTEAFF